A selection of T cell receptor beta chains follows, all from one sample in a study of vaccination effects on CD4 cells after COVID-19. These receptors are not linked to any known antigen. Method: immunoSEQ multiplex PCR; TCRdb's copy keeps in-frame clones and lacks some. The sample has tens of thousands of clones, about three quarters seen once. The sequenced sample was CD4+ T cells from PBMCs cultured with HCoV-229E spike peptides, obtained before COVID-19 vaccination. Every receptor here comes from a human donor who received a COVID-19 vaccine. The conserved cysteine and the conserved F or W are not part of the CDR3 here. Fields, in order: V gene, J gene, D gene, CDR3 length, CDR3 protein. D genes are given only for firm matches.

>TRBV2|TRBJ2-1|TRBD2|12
ASPPSGRNNEQF
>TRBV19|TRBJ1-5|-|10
AGASPNQPQH
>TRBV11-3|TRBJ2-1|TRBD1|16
ASSLDQSGTGAYNEQF
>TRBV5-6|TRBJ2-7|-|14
ASSPRFGTENDEQY
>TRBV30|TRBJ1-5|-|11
AWSRRGNQPQH
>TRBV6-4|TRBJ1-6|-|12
ASSTQGTNSPLH
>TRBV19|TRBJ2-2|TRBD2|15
ASTSTSGRSGTGELF
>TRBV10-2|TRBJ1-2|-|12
ASSETEGYSGYT
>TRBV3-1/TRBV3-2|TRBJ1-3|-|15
ASSQVGGGSSGNTIY
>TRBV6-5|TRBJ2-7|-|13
ASSYSVPISYEQY
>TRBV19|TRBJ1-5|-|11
ASTLQGPQPQH
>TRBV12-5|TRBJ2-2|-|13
ASGFEAGLAGELF
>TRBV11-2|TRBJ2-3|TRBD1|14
ASSQPGQGRGDTQY
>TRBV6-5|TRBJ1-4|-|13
ASRAGAWLDEKLF
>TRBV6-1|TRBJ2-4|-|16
ASSEASGWDGAKNIQY
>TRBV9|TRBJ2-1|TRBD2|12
ASSLLAGINEQF
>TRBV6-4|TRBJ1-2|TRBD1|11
ASSPTGNGGYT
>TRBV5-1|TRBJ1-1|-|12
ASSLTGTLAEAF
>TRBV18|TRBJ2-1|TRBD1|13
ASSPGTGRPGEQF
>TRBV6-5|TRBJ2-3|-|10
ASISDGDTQY
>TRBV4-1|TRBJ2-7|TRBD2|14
ASSHPTSGRTYEQY
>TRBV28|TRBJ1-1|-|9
ASSWTDEAF
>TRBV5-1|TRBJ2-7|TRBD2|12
ASTSSGGDHEQY
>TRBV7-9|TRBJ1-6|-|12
ASTGATYNSPLH
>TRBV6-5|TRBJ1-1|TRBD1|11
ASIRQGFTEAF
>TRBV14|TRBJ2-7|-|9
ASSQSYEQY
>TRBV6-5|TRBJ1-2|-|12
ASSSSPGLTGYT
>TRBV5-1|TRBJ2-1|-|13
ASSSGSPADNEQF
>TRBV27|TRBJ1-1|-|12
ASSFVGLNTEAF
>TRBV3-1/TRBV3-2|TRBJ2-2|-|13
ASSHLRGGLGELF
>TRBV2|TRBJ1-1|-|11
ASAGAPNTEAF
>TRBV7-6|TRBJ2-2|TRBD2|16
ASSPGASGSTNTGELF
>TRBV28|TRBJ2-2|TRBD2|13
ASGTSGRATGELF
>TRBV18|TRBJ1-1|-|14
ASSLTWGGGNTEAF
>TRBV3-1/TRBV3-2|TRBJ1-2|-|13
ASSQDNSKGYGYT
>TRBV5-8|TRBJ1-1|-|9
ASNRNTEAF
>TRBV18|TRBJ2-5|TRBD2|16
ASSPGLAGGRRQETQY
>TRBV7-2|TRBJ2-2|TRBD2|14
ASSLWSGGGTGELF
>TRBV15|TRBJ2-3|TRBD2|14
ATSRDQRERRNTQY
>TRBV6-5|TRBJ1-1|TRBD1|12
ASSYGTGNTEAF
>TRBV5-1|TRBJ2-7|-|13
ASSLERGSLYEQY
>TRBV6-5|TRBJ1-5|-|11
ASSYQRDQPQH
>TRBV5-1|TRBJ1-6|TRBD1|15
ASSLAVSGQGASPLH
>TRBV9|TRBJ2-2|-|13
ASSVVNSGTGELF
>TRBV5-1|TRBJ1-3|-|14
ASSSGLPGSGNTIY
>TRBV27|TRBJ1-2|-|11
ASSFQGRNGYT
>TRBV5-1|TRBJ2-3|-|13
ASSLGDKSTDTQY
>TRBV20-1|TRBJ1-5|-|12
SASQGLSNQPQH
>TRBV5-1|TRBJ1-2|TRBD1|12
ASASGTDFYGYT
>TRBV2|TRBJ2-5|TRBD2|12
ASRLAGHQETQY
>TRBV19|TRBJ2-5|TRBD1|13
ASSKIQGSQETQY
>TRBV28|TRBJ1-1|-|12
ASSLDRRDFEAF
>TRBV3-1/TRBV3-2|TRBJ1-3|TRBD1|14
ASSQAGTGSGNTIY
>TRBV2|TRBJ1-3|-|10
ASRDNGNTIY
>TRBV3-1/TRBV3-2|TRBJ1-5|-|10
ASGTSNQPQH
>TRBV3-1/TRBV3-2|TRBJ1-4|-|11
ASSALQGEKLF
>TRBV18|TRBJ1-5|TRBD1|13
ASSPGTGFNQPQH
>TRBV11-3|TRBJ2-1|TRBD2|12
ASALSGTSHEQF
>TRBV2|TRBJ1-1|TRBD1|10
AGGQEYTEAF